The 18 T cell receptor beta chains listed next were all sequenced from one sample in a study of blood T cell repertoires in COVID-19. TCRdb keeps only in-frame clones here, not all; method: immunoSEQ multiplex PCR. The data contain 130,000 or so clones, around 88% of them singletons. Sequencing was performed on peripheral blood. The receptors come from a man in his fifties or sixties with acute or convalescent COVID-19.

This rearrangement joins TRBV5-1 to TRBJ1-1; 8 bases map to TRBD1. The V segment lost 4 bases and the J segment 6 bases; nucleotides outside the gene matches: 11. The CDR3 has 15 residues. Germline assignment: CDR1 SGHRS and CDR2 YFSETQ. CDR3 DNA sequence: TGCGCCAGCAGCCCTAACGGACAGGGTGTCGCTGAAGCTTTCTTT. Amino acid sequence: CASSPNGQGVAEAFF.

The chain is built from TRBV9 and TRBJ1-5; D uncertain. The CDR3 consists of 14 residues. Germline loops: CDR1 SGDLS, CDR2 YYNGEE. V lost 0 bases, J lost 6 bases, and 10 bases lay in between. The CDR3 region is CASSVAGDPQPQHF. The CDR3 coding sequence is TGTGCCAGCAGCGTAGCGGGAGACCCTCAGCCCCAGCATTTT.

This chain connects TRBV5-8 to TRBJ2-7; 8 bases are a match to TRBD2. CDR1 is SGHTS, CDR2 YDEGEE, per germline. CDR3 length: 14 amino acids. Trimming removed 3 bases from V and 7 bases from J; junction bases left unmatched: 9. The CDR3 is CASSSGTRYDEQYF. As DNA, the CDR3 is TGTGCCAGCAGCTCGGGGACTAGGTATGATGAGCAGTACTTC.

V and J are TRBV20-1 and TRBJ2-7; no firm D call. The V end was cut by 4 bases, the J end by 7 bases, with 11 bases between. This CDR3 contains 11 residues. Looked up from germline, CDR1 is DFQATT and CDR2 is SNEGSKA (reference sequence). The CDR3 here is CSATTQYEQYF. The CDR3 nucleotides read TGCAGTGCTACCACCCAGTATGAGCAGTACTTC.

This chain uses TRBV7-9 with TRBJ1-4; no clear D gene. V was trimmed by 5 bases and J by 5 bases, leaving 12 bases between them. This CDR3 region has 14 residues. Germline V gene lookup returns CDR1 SEHNR and CDR2 FQNEAQ (reference sequence). The CDR3 coding sequence is TGTGCCAGCAGCCGTCGGACTGAAAATGAAAAACTGTTTTTT. Translating it yields CASSRRTENEKLFF.

The chain joins TRBV14 to TRBJ1-1; perhaps TRBD1 as D (5 bases). Looked up from germline, CDR1 is SGHDN and CDR2 is FVKESK. Between the trimmed V and J ends, which lost 2 bases and 5 bases, there was a span of 21 bases. The CDR3 consists of 17 residues. CDR3 residues: CASSQPSKGFDRTEAFF. For the CDR3, the DNA is TGTGCCAGCAGCCAACCATCTAAGGGGTTCGATAGGACTGAAGCTTTCTTT.

The chain combines TRBV11-1 with TRBJ2-5; 10 bases align to TRBD2. This CDR3 region has 15 residues. V was pared by 6 bases and J by 8 bases, with 12 bases of the junction left unmatched. CDR1 is SGHAT and CDR2 is FQDESV in the germline V gene (reference sequence). This chain's CDR3 is CASRNGLAEGGTQYF. CDR3 bases: TGTGCCAGCAGGAATGGACTAGCGGAGGGAGGAACCCAGTACTTC.

This chain links TRBV7-3 with TRBJ1-3, with D maybe TRBD1 (5 bases). The germline gives CDR1 SGHTA, CDR2 FQGTGA. Between the trimmed V and J ends, which lost 5 bases and 3 bases, there was a span of 17 bases. This CDR3 has 16 residues. The DNA for the CDR3 is TGTGCCAGCAGCCCCACTCGGGGGTTGGGTGGAAACACCATATATTTT. As protein: CASSPTRGLGGNTIYF.

The rearrangement joins TRBV20-1 to TRBJ2-7; D may be TRBD1 (5 bases). Trimming left V 3 bases short and J 2 bases short, with 17 bases between. CDR3 length equals 15 residues. Germline values: CDR1 DFQATT, CDR2 SNEGSKA (reference sequence). As DNA, the CDR3 is TGCAGTGCTAGTACGGCTGGGGCCGGACCCTACGAGCAGTACTTC. The encoded protein is CSASTAGAGPYEQYF.

The chain couples TRBV29-1 to TRBJ1-5; weak D call: TRBD1 (5 bases). Looked up from germline, CDR1 is SQVTM and CDR2 is ANQGSEA. The V gene lost 5 bases and the J gene lost 5 bases, with 10 bases spanning the gap. The CDR3 is 12 residues long. CDR3 in amino acids: CSVKTEYQPQHF. The CDR3, as DNA: TGCAGCGTTAAGACAGAATATCAGCCCCAGCATTTT.

Comment on this clone: The junction shows a germline mismatch at one end, possibly a read error. The chain combines TRBV7-7 with TRBJ2-1, with TRBD2 matching over 8 bases. CDR1 is SSHAT and CDR2 is FNYEAQ in the germline V gene (reference sequence). This CDR3 has 15 residues. DNA of the CDR3: TGTGCTAGCAGCTCCTCCCGGGGGGGAAACAATGAGCAGTTCTTC. Its translation: CASSSSRGGNNEQFF.

The chain links TRBV10-3 to TRBJ1-1, with 12 bases matching TRBD1. J lost 8 bases, V lost 11 bases, and 12 bases had no gene match. Germline V CDR1 and CDR2: ENHRY, SYGVKD. The CDR3 is 14 residues long. CDR3 residues: CAVQQLGTGGEAFF. In DNA, the CDR3 is TGTGCCGTCCAACAGTTGGGGACAGGGGGCGAAGCTTTCTTT.

The chain recombines TRBV7-9 with TRBJ1-4, with D unresolved. Germline V lookup: CDR1 SEHNR, CDR2 FQNEAQ (reference sequence). The V gene lost 3 bases and the J gene lost 7 bases, with 12 bases spanning the gap. The CDR3 runs to 14 residues. CDR3 DNA sequence: TGTGCCAGCAGCTTCCAGTCAGTTCCTGAAAAACTGTTTTTT. Translating it yields CASSFQSVPEKLFF.

The CDR3 region is CSVGEGADYGYTF. The CDR3, as DNA: TGCAGCGTTGGTGAGGGGGCAGACTATGGCTACACCTTC. The rearrangement joins TRBV29-1 to TRBJ1-2; the match to TRBD1 covers 7 bases. V lost 4 bases and J lost 3; bases outside the gene matches: 5. The CDR3 extends over 13 amino acids. Looked up from germline, CDR1 is SQVTM and CDR2 is ANQGSEA.

The genes are TRBV7-6 and TRBJ2-2, with D possibly matching TRBD1 (5 bases). CDR1 and CDR2 (germline): SGHVS, FNYEAQ. This CDR3 has 12 residues. Trimming shortened V by 1 base and J by 8 bases, and 5 bases separated the two germline ends. CDR3 loop: CASSLGQGELFF. For the CDR3, the DNA is TGTGCCAGCAGCTTAGGACAGGGGGAGCTGTTTTTT.

The gene calls are TRBV11-2 and TRBJ1-1, with D maybe TRBD1 (5 bases). Trimming took 1 base from V and 5 from J, leaving 11 bases between them. This CDR3 has 14 residues. Germline CDR1 and CDR2: SGHAT and FQNNGV. The DNA for the CDR3 is TGTGCCAGCAGCTTAGTCTCGGGGGGGACTGAAGCTTTCTTT. It encodes CASSLVSGGTEAFF.

The chain employs TRBV4-1 and TRBJ1-4; 10 bases are a match to TRBD1. The CDR3 is 15 amino acids. The V gene's germline CDR1 is MGHRA and CDR2 YSYEKL. V lost 5 bases, J lost 9 bases, and 9 bases stayed unmatched. CDR3 sequence: CASSFTGQGTQKLFF. The CDR3 DNA reads as TGCGCCAGCAGCTTTACGGGACAGGGGACGCAAAAACTGTTTTTT.

V is TRBV6-4 and J is TRBJ1-1, with 9 bases that match TRBD1. With 5 bases clipped from V and 6 bases from J, the junction kept 16 bases outside the gene matches. The CDR3 is 17 residues long. Germline V gene data show CDR1 as MRHNA and CDR2 as SNTAGT. This CDR3 is CASSPTGTGTTKAEAFF. In DNA, the CDR3 is TGTGCCAGCAGTCCTACCGGGACAGGGACGACGAAGGCTGAAGCTTTCTTT.